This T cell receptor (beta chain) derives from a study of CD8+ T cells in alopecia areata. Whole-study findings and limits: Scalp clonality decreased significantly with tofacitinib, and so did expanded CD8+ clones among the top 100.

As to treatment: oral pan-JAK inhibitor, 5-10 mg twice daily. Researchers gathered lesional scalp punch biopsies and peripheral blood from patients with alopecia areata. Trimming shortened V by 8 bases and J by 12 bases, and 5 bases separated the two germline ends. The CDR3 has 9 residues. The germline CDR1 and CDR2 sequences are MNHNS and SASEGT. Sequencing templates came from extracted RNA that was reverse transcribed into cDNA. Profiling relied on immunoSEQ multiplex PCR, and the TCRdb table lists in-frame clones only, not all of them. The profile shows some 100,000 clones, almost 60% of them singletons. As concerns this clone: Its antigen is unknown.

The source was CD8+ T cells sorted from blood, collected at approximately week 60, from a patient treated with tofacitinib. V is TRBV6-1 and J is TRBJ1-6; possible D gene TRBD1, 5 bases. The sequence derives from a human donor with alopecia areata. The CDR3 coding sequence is TGTGCCAGCGGGGGACCCCTCCACTTT. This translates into CASGGPLHF.